This TCR beta chain was profiled in a study of CD8+ T cells in alopecia areata. On the study more broadly: A regimen of oral tofacitinib, 5 to 10 mg twice daily, was given to treated patients.

CDR1 is SGHNT, CDR2 YYREEE, per germline (reference sequence). The CDR3 runs to 13 residues. Deletions cut 4 bases from V and 3 bases from J, with 11 bases between. A word on this clone: Its antigen is undetermined.

Investigators isolated RNA and reverse transcribed it into cDNA to act as the sequencing template. Some clones are missing from TCRdb's copy, which holds only in-frame ones; the method was immunoSEQ multiplex PCR. The repertoire includes more than 140,000 clones, roughly 86% of them detected once, and less than 15% sits in the top ten. Treatment denoted: oral pan-JAK inhibitor, 5-10 mg twice daily. Lesional scalp punch biopsies and peripheral blood came from alopecia areata patients. Study outcomes and limitations: Uncertainty remains about how baseline CD8+ expansion links to response, with one nonresponder. Lesional scalp, especially alopecia totalis/universalis, showed higher clonality than normal scalp.

The TCR comes from a human donor with alopecia areata. This chain joins TRBV5-4 and TRBJ2-7; D uncertain. The sample consisted of CD8+ T cells sorted from blood, taken at week 4, from a patient treated with tofacitinib. This CDR3 reads CASSPDGFYEQYF. The CDR3 DNA is TGTGCCAGCAGCCCCGATGGGTTCTACGAGCAGTACTTC.